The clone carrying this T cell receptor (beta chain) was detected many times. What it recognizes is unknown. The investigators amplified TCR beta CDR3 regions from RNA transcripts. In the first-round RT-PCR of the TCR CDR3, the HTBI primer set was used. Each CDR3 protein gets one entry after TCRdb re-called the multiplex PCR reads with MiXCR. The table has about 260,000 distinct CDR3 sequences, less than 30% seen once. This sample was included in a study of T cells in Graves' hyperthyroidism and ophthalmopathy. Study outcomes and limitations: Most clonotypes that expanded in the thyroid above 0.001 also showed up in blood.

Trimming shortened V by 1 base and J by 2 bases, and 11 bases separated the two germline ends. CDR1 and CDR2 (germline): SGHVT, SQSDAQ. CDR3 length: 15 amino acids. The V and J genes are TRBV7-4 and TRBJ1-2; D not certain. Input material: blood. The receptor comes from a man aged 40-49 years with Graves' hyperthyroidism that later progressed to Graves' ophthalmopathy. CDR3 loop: CASSLVQELNYGYTF. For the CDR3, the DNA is TGTGCCAGCAGCTTAGTTCAGGAGTTGAACTATGGCTACACCTTC.